This T cell receptor beta chain was identified in a study of CD8+CD57+ T cells in acquired aplastic anemia. Study-wide results and caveats: Roughly 31 CD8+ CDR3 sequences were shared between patients and controls.

CDR3 and TCR beta VDJ profiling relied on genomic DNA as the template. Each CDR3 protein is one row after TCRdb ran MiXCR on the reads. This sample has fewer than 200,000 distinct CDR3 sequences; more than 45% occur once, and the top ten carry under 1.2%. This clonotype turned up a few times. Its antigen remains unidentified. Selection for sequencing was limited to patients who had shown CD8+CD57+ cell expansion by flow cytometry. The specimen was sorted CD4+, CD8+, or CD8+CD57+ T cells (not recorded which) from PBMCs. This clonotype was sampled from a human donor with aplastic anemia.

The CDR3 coding sequence is TGTGCCAGCAGCGTAGCTGGCGGTAGGGACACTGAAGCTTTCTTT. Protein sequence: CASSVAGGRDTEAFF. The chain joins TRBV9 to TRBJ1-1; D gene uncertain. Germline assignment: CDR1 SGDLS and CDR2 YYNGEE. With 0 bases removed from V and 3 bases from J, the gap between germline ends came to 12 bases. The CDR3 sequence is 15 residues long. The full variable domain, with the rest looked up from reference TRBV9 and TRBJ1-1, is DSGVTQTPKHLITATGQRVTLRCSPRSGDLSVYWYQQSLDQGLQFLIQYYNGEERAKGNILERFSAQQFPDLHSELNLSSLELGDSALYFCASSVAGGRDTEAFFGQGTRLTVV.